This T cell receptor beta chain comes out of a study of shared clonotypes between healthy human individuals. At the level of the study: A few men and a couple of women, aged 18 to 49, were donors.

Assay: immunoSEQ multiplex PCR; the TCRdb copy retains only in-frame clones and omits some. The table lists under 2.5 million clones, 85% to 95% of them singletons. General study results and limits: Rarefaction revealed incomplete sorted-subset sequencing despite large depth.

Points on this clone: Its target is not known. This CDR3 is also generated by other DNA sequences in the sample.

This clonotype was sampled from a young man in good health. Some clones in this sample may be carry-over from other donors' samples. Sample: naive CD4+ T cells from PBMCs. Subset reported: CD45RA+ positively selected.

CDR3 region: CASSPSGDTEAFF. The CDR3 DNA is TGTGCCAGCTCACCGTCAGGAGACACTGAAGCTTTCTTT. The genes are TRBV18 and TRBJ1-1; D unclear. The V gene's germline CDR1 is KGHSH and CDR2 LQKENI. Trimming took off 3 bases at V and 3 bases at J, with 8 bases between the two ends. This CDR3 contains 13 residues.